These 25 T cell receptor beta chains share one sample of origin, sequenced in a study of cytomegalovirus exposure and HLA in healthy donors. PCR used 60 Vbeta primers and 13 Jbeta primers. The repertoire was sequenced with immunoSEQ multiplex PCR; TCRdb's copy has only in-frame clones and lacks some. Among fewer than 200,000 clones listed, approximately 80% were seen once. Sequencing was performed on PBMCs. Receptors originate from a man in his forties in good health and CMV-seronegative.

This clone has only one observation. The V call is TRBV30, the J call TRBJ1-6, with D perhaps TRBD1 (5 bases). Trimming took off 0 bases at V and 14 bases at J, with 14 bases between the two ends. Germline lookup yields CDR1 GTSNPN and CDR2 SVGIG (reference sequence). CDR3 size: 13 residues. CDR3 in amino acids: CAWSVLEGRSLHF. The CDR3 DNA reads TGTGCCTGGAGTGTATTGGAGGGGAGATCCCTCCACTTT.

V is TRBV7-9 and J is TRBJ2-1, with D possibly TRBD1 on 6 matching bases. Germline V gene sequence: CDR1 SEHNR, CDR2 FQNEAQ (reference sequence). This CDR3 spans 14 amino acids. The V gene lost 0 bases and the J gene lost 5 bases, with 8 bases spanning the gap. CDR3 nucleotides: TGTGCCAGCAGCTTAGCGACAGGAAACAATGAGCAGTTCTTC. This sequence encodes CASSLATGNNEQFF.

The chain joins TRBV15 to TRBJ1-5; the match to TRBD1 covers 9 bases. Germline V gene lookup returns CDR1 LNHNV and CDR2 YYDKDF (reference sequence). V lost 1 base to trimming and J lost 7 bases; unmatched junction nucleotides: 8. This CDR3 region has 16 residues. CDR3 loop: CATSRGRDRAGQPQHF. DNA of the CDR3: TGTGCCACCAGCAGAGGGCGGGACAGGGCTGGCCAGCCCCAGCATTTT.

The gene calls are TRBV5-1 and TRBJ1-5; tentative D call: TRBD1 (5 bases). From germline, CDR1 is SGHRS and CDR2 YFSETQ. The V end lost 4 bases, the J end lost 0 bases, and 14 bases lay between the germline ends. The CDR3 loop spans 16 amino acids. CDR3 protein: CASSPEGPNSNQPQHF. The CDR3 coding sequence is TGCGCCAGCAGCCCGGAGGGGCCGAATAGCAATCAGCCCCAGCATTTT.

V is TRBV6-5 and J is TRBJ2-7; 8 nucleotides align to TRBD1. Germline V lookup: CDR1 MNHEY, CDR2 SVGAGI. V lost 6 bases and J lost 3; bases outside the gene matches: 10. The CDR3 has 15 residues. The CDR3, as DNA: TGTGCCAGCAGGCCGACAGGGGCCTTGAGCTACGAGCAGTACTTC. As protein: CASRPTGALSYEQYF.

The rearrangement uses TRBV5-6 and TRBJ1-4, with 7 bases identical to TRBD1. Trimming cost V 2 bases and J 14 bases; bases outside gene matches: 3. This CDR3 contains 11 residues. The germline V gene has CDR1 SGHDT and CDR2 YYEEEE. The CDR3 region is CASSLQGMLFF. The CDR3 region has the DNA TGTGCCAGCAGCTTACAGGGGATGCTGTTTTTT.

This clone was recorded a few times. The chain carries TRBV19 and TRBJ2-5, with 11 nucleotides matching TRBD2. With 3 bases clipped from V and 3 bases from J, the junction kept 6 bases outside the gene matches. There are 16 residues in the CDR3. The germline CDR1 and CDR2 sequences are LNHDA and SQIVND (reference sequence). For the CDR3, the DNA is TGTGCCAGTAGTATCGCGTTAGCGGGGGGGAAAGAGACCCAGTACTTC. Its protein is CASSIALAGGKETQYF.

The V call is TRBV4-1, the J call TRBJ2-1, with 7 bases aligning to TRBD2. Per germline, CDR1 MGHRA and CDR2 YSYEKL. This CDR3 contains 17 residues. V shed 1 base, J shed 1 base, and the junction held 7 bases outside the gene matches. The CDR3 spells CASSQGLLARSYNEQFF. The CDR3, as DNA: TGCGCCAGCAGCCAAGGGCTACTAGCGAGGTCCTACAATGAGCAGTTCTTC.

This rearrangement joins TRBV5-5 to TRBJ1-1, with 8 bases identical to TRBD1. With 1 base clipped from V and 7 bases from J, the junction kept 9 bases outside the gene matches. CDR1 and CDR2 (germline): SGHKS, YYEKEE (reference sequence). CDR3 length equals 15 residues. The CDR3 nucleotides are TGTGCCAGCAGCTTGTCTGGACAGGGAAAGGTTGAAGCTTTCTTT. Its translation: CASSLSGQGKVEAFF.

The chain couples TRBV9 to TRBJ1-4; 7 bases line up with TRBD1. V shed 4 bases and J 6 bases; nucleotides not matched to a gene: 9. The CDR3 extends over 15 amino acids. Germline V CDR1 and CDR2: SGDLS, YYNGEE. As DNA, the CDR3 is TGTGCCAGCAGCCCCCGACAGGGTCCGGATGAAAAACTGTTTTTT. This codes for CASSPRQGPDEKLFF.

The chain couples TRBV5-1 to TRBJ1-6; a weak D match, TRBD1 (6 bases). The germline V gene has CDR1 SGHRS and CDR2 YFSETQ. The CDR3 runs 15 residues. The V and J ends lost 6 bases and 6 bases respectively, with 16 bases between them. This CDR3 reads CASNLQGNGNSPLHF. The CDR3 DNA reads as TGCGCCAGCAACCTGCAGGGGAATGGTAATTCACCCCTCCACTTT.

The rearrangement joins TRBV11-2 to TRBJ1-1, with D possibly matching TRBD1 (6 bases). This CDR3 is built from 16 residues. Germline-derived CDR1 and CDR2 are SGHAT and FQNNGV. V lost 3 bases and J lost 1, with 15 bases in between. This CDR3 reads CASSLGYRVQNTEAFF. CDR3 bases: TGTGCCAGCAGCTTGGGGTACAGGGTACAGAACACTGAAGCTTTCTTT.

The chain is built from TRBV5-1 and TRBJ2-7, with 7 bases identical to TRBD2. V dropped 4 bases and J dropped 2; count of bases not matched to a gene: 9. CDR3 length: 15 amino acids. The germline V gene has CDR1 SGHRS and CDR2 YFSETQ. CDR3 DNA sequence: TGCGCCAGCAGCCCGGGAGGCGGACCCCCCTACGAGCAGTACTTC. Protein sequence: CASSPGGGPPYEQYF.

The CDR3 DNA reads as TGCGCCAGCAGCCACCAAGAGGTAGACGATGGGACTGAAGCTTTCTTT. Residues: CASSHQEVDDGTEAFF. The chain is built from TRBV4-1 and TRBJ1-1; D gene ambiguous. This CDR3 has 16 amino acids. CDR1 is MGHRA and CDR2 is YSYEKL in the germline V gene. Deletions cut 3 bases from V and 5 bases from J, with 19 bases between.

Turning to this clone: The junction differs from germline at one of its ends, possibly a read error. The chain uses TRBV4-1 and TRBJ2-7; 10 nucleotides match TRBD2. CDR1 is MGHRA and CDR2 is YSYEKL in the germline V gene. The CDR3 sequence is 14 residues long. The CDR3 sequence: CASSQEPSGGAEHF. The CDR3 DNA reads TGCGCCAGCAGCCAAGAGCCGAGCGGGGGGGCTGAGCACTTC.

The V gene is TRBV28, the J gene TRBJ2-7, with D unresolved. CDR1 and CDR2 from the germline V gene are MDHEN and SYDVKM. The V end lost 3 bases, the J end lost 2 bases, and 5 bases lay between the germline ends. This CDR3 comprises 12 residues. CDR3 sequence: CASSFHAYEQYF. CDR3 coding DNA: TGTGCCAGCAGTTTCCATGCCTACGAGCAGTACTTC.

The chain has TRBV5-8 and TRBJ2-4; TRBD2 is a possible D gene (5 bases). The ends were cut back, 5 bases at V and 5 bases at J, with 17 bases in the middle. The CDR3 totals 15 residues. Germline V gene data show CDR1 as SGHTS and CDR2 as YDEGEE. The CDR3 reads CASSTSGVFQNIQYF. The CDR3 bases are TGTGCCAGCAGTACCTCCGGGGTTTTCCAAAACATTCAGTACTTC. Full variable domain (outside the CDR3, taken from reference TRBV5-8 and TRBJ2-4): EAGVTQSPTHLIKTRGQQATLRCSPISGHTSVYWYQQALGLGLQFLLWYDEGEERNRGNFPPRFSGRQFPNYSSELNVNALELEDSALYLCASSTSGVFQNIQYFGAGTRLSVL.

V is TRBV29-1 and J is TRBJ1-5, with 10 bases that match TRBD1. Germline V gene sequence: CDR1 SQVTM, CDR2 ANQGSEA. The CDR3 extends over 14 amino acids. V lost 8 bases to trimming and J lost 7 bases; unmatched junction nucleotides: 11. CDR3 nucleotide sequence: TGCAGCACACGGGACAGGGGAGCCGGACAGCCCCAGCATTTT. Translating gives CSTRDRGAGQPQHF.

J is TRBJ2-7 and V is TRBV7-3; D possibly corresponds to TRBD2 (6 bases). V lost 5 bases, J lost 4 bases, and 12 bases lay in between. Germline CDR1 is SGHTA and CDR2 is FQGTGA. The CDR3 length is 13 residues. CDR3 sequence reads: CASSPRERYEQYF. The CDR3, as DNA: TGTGCCAGCAGCCCCCGGGAGAGGTACGAGCAGTACTTC.

This clone was picked up a small number of times. The V gene is TRBV9, the J gene TRBJ2-5; 8 nucleotides align to TRBD2. The J segment lost 6 bases and the V segment lost 2 bases, leaving 9 bases of the junction unmatched. Germline V lookup: CDR1 SGDLS, CDR2 YYNGEE. The CDR3 runs to 15 residues. The CDR3 nucleotides read TGTGCCAGCAGCGTCGACGGGGGGGCCGTGAAGACCCAGTACTTC. Amino acid sequence: CASSVDGGAVKTQYF.

The rearrangement links TRBV6-6 to TRBJ2-2; 10 bases agree with TRBD1. This CDR3 has 14 residues. The germline CDR1 and CDR2 sequences are MNHNY and SVGAGI (reference sequence). The ends lost 5 bases at V and 5 bases at J; junction bases unmatched: 2. CDR3 protein: CASSRTGGTGELFF. The CDR3 bases are TGTGCCAGCAGTCGGACAGGGGGTACCGGGGAGCTGTTTTTT.

The V call is TRBV5-6, the J call TRBJ2-1, with 7 bases fitting TRBD1. The length of the CDR3 is 14 residues. Germline V gene sequence: CDR1 SGHDT, CDR2 YYEEEE. V lost 0 bases to trimming and J lost 4 bases; unmatched junction nucleotides: 1. In DNA, the CDR3 is TGTGCCAGCAGCTTGGGACAGGGATACAATGAGCAGTTCTTC. Its protein product is CASSLGQGYNEQFF.

Details on this clone: The junction departs from germline at one end; a sequencing error may be responsible. The chain recombines TRBV7-7 with TRBJ2-1; TRBD1 is a possible D gene (6 bases). The germline V gene has CDR1 SSHAT and CDR2 FNYEAQ (reference sequence). This CDR3 region has 17 residues. The DNA of the CDR3 is TGTGCTAGCAGCTTACGCCCAGGGGCGAGCTCCTACAATGAGCAGTTCTTC. Encoded protein: CASSLRPGASSYNEQFF.

The CDR3 DNA is TGTGCCATCAGATCGGACAGGGCCACCCTCTCCTACGAGCAGTACTTC. It codes for CAIRSDRATLSYEQYF. The chain combines TRBV10-3 with TRBJ2-7; 8 bases are a match to TRBD1. Germline V gives CDR1 ENHRY, CDR2 SYGVKD. Trimming cost V 6 bases and J 0 bases; bases outside gene matches: 10. The CDR3 runs to 16 residues.

The genes are TRBV10-3 and TRBJ1-1; maybe TRBD1 (6 bases). This CDR3 has 12 residues. Germline V gives CDR1 ENHRY, CDR2 SYGVKD. The ends were cut back, 3 bases at V and 11 bases at J, with 13 bases in the middle. CDR3 sequence: CAISDQTGEAFF. The CDR3, as DNA: TGTGCCATCAGTGATCAGACAGGTGAGGCTTTCTTT.